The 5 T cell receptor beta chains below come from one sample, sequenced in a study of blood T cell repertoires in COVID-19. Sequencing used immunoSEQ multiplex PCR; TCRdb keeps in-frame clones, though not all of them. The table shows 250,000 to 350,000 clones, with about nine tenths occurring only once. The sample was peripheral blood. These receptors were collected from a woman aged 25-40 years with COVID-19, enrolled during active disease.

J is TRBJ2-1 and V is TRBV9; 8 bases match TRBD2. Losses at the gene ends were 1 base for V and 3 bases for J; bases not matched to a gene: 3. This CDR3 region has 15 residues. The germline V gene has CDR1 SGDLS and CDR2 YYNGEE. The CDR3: CASSVSGRNYNEQFF. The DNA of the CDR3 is TGTGCCAGCAGCGTAAGCGGGAGAAACTACAATGAGCAGTTCTTC.

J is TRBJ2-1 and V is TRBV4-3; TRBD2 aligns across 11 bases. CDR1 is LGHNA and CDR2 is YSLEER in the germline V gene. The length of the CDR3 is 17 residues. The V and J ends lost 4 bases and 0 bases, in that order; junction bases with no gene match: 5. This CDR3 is CASSLFTSGSSYNEQFF. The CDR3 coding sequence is TGCGCCAGCAGCCTTTTTACTAGCGGGAGCTCCTACAATGAGCAGTTCTTC.

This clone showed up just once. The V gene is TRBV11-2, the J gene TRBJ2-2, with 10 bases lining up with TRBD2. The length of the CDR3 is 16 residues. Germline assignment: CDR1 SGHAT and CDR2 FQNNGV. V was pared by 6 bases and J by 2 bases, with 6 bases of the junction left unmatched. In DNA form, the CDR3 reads TGTGCCAGCAGATCGGGACTAGCGAAAAACACCGGGGAGCTGTTTTTT. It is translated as CASRSGLAKNTGELFF.

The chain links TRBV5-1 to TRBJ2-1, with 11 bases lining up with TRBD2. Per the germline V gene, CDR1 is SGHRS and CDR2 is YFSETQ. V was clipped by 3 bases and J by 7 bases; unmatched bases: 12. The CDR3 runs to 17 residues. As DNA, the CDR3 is TGCGCCAGCAGCTCGAGCTTAGCGGGAGGGATCGCGAATGAGCAGTTCTTC. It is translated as CASSSSLAGGIANEQFF.

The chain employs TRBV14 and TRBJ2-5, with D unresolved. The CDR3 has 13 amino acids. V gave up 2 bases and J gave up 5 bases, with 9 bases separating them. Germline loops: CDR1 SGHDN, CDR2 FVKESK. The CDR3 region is CASSQPNSETQYF. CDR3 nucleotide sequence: TGTGCCAGCAGCCAACCAAATAGCGAGACCCAGTACTTC.